The text below deals with one T cell receptor (beta chain). Its antigen is not identified. This entry belongs to a study of PD-1 blockade in classical Hodgkin lymphoma. Findings of the study overall: Baseline TCR diversity was reportedly lower in newly diagnosed patients than healthy donors. Nothing has yet pinned down what causes the repertoire differences, possibly disease activity or prior therapy.

There are 16 residues in the CDR3. Germline V gene data show CDR1 as LGHNA and CDR2 as YSLEER. After removal of 2 bases from V and 5 bases from J, the junction contained 10 bases not matched to a gene. TCRdb's table, derived via immunoSEQ multiplex PCR, lists solely in-frame clones and lacks some. The sample gives 20,000 to 25,000 clones, nearly 95% of which show up once; approximately 4% is in the top ten. Time point of the sample: newly diagnosed, previously untreated cHL patient sample. Untreated, newly diagnosed classical Hodgkin lymphoma PBMCs were used for comparison. This receptor was obtained from a human donor with classical Hodgkin lymphoma. Sequencing was carried out using peripheral blood mononuclear cells (PBMCs). The chain is built from TRBV4-3 and TRBJ2-7; 9 bases align to TRBD2. The CDR3 nucleotides are TGCGCCAGCAGCCAAAACCCGCGGGGGGGGCTTCACGAGCAGTACTTC. Translating it yields CASSQNPRGGLHEQYF.